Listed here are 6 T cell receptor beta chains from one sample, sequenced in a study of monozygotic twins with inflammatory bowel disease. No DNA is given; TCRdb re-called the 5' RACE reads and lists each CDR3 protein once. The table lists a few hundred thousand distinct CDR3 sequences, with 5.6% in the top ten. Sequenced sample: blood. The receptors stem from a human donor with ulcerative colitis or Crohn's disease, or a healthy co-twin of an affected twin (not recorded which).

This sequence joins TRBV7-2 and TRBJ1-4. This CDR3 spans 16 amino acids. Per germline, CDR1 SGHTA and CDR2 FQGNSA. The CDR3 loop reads CASSLDLLATNEKLFF.

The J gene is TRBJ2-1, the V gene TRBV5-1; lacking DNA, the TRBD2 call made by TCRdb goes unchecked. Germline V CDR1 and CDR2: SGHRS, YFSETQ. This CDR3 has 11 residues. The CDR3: CASSFGRKQFF.

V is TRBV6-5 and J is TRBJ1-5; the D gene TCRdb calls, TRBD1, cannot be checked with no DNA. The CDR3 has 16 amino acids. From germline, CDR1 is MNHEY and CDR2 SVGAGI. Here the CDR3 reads CASSYSSRGRNQPQHF.

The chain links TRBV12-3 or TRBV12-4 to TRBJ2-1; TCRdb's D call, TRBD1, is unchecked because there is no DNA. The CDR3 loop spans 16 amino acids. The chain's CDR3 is CASSFRQQGASGEQFF.

CDR3 amino acids: CASSEGTEETQYF. This chain connects TRBV5-1 to TRBJ2-5; TCRdb gives TRBD1 as the D gene, but with no DNA this cannot be confirmed. This CDR3 has 13 amino acids. Germline V gene data show CDR1 as SGHRS and CDR2 as YFSETQ.

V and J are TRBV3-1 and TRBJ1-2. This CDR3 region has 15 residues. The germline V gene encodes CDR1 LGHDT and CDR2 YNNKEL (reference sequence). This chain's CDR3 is CASSQRQESNYGYTF.